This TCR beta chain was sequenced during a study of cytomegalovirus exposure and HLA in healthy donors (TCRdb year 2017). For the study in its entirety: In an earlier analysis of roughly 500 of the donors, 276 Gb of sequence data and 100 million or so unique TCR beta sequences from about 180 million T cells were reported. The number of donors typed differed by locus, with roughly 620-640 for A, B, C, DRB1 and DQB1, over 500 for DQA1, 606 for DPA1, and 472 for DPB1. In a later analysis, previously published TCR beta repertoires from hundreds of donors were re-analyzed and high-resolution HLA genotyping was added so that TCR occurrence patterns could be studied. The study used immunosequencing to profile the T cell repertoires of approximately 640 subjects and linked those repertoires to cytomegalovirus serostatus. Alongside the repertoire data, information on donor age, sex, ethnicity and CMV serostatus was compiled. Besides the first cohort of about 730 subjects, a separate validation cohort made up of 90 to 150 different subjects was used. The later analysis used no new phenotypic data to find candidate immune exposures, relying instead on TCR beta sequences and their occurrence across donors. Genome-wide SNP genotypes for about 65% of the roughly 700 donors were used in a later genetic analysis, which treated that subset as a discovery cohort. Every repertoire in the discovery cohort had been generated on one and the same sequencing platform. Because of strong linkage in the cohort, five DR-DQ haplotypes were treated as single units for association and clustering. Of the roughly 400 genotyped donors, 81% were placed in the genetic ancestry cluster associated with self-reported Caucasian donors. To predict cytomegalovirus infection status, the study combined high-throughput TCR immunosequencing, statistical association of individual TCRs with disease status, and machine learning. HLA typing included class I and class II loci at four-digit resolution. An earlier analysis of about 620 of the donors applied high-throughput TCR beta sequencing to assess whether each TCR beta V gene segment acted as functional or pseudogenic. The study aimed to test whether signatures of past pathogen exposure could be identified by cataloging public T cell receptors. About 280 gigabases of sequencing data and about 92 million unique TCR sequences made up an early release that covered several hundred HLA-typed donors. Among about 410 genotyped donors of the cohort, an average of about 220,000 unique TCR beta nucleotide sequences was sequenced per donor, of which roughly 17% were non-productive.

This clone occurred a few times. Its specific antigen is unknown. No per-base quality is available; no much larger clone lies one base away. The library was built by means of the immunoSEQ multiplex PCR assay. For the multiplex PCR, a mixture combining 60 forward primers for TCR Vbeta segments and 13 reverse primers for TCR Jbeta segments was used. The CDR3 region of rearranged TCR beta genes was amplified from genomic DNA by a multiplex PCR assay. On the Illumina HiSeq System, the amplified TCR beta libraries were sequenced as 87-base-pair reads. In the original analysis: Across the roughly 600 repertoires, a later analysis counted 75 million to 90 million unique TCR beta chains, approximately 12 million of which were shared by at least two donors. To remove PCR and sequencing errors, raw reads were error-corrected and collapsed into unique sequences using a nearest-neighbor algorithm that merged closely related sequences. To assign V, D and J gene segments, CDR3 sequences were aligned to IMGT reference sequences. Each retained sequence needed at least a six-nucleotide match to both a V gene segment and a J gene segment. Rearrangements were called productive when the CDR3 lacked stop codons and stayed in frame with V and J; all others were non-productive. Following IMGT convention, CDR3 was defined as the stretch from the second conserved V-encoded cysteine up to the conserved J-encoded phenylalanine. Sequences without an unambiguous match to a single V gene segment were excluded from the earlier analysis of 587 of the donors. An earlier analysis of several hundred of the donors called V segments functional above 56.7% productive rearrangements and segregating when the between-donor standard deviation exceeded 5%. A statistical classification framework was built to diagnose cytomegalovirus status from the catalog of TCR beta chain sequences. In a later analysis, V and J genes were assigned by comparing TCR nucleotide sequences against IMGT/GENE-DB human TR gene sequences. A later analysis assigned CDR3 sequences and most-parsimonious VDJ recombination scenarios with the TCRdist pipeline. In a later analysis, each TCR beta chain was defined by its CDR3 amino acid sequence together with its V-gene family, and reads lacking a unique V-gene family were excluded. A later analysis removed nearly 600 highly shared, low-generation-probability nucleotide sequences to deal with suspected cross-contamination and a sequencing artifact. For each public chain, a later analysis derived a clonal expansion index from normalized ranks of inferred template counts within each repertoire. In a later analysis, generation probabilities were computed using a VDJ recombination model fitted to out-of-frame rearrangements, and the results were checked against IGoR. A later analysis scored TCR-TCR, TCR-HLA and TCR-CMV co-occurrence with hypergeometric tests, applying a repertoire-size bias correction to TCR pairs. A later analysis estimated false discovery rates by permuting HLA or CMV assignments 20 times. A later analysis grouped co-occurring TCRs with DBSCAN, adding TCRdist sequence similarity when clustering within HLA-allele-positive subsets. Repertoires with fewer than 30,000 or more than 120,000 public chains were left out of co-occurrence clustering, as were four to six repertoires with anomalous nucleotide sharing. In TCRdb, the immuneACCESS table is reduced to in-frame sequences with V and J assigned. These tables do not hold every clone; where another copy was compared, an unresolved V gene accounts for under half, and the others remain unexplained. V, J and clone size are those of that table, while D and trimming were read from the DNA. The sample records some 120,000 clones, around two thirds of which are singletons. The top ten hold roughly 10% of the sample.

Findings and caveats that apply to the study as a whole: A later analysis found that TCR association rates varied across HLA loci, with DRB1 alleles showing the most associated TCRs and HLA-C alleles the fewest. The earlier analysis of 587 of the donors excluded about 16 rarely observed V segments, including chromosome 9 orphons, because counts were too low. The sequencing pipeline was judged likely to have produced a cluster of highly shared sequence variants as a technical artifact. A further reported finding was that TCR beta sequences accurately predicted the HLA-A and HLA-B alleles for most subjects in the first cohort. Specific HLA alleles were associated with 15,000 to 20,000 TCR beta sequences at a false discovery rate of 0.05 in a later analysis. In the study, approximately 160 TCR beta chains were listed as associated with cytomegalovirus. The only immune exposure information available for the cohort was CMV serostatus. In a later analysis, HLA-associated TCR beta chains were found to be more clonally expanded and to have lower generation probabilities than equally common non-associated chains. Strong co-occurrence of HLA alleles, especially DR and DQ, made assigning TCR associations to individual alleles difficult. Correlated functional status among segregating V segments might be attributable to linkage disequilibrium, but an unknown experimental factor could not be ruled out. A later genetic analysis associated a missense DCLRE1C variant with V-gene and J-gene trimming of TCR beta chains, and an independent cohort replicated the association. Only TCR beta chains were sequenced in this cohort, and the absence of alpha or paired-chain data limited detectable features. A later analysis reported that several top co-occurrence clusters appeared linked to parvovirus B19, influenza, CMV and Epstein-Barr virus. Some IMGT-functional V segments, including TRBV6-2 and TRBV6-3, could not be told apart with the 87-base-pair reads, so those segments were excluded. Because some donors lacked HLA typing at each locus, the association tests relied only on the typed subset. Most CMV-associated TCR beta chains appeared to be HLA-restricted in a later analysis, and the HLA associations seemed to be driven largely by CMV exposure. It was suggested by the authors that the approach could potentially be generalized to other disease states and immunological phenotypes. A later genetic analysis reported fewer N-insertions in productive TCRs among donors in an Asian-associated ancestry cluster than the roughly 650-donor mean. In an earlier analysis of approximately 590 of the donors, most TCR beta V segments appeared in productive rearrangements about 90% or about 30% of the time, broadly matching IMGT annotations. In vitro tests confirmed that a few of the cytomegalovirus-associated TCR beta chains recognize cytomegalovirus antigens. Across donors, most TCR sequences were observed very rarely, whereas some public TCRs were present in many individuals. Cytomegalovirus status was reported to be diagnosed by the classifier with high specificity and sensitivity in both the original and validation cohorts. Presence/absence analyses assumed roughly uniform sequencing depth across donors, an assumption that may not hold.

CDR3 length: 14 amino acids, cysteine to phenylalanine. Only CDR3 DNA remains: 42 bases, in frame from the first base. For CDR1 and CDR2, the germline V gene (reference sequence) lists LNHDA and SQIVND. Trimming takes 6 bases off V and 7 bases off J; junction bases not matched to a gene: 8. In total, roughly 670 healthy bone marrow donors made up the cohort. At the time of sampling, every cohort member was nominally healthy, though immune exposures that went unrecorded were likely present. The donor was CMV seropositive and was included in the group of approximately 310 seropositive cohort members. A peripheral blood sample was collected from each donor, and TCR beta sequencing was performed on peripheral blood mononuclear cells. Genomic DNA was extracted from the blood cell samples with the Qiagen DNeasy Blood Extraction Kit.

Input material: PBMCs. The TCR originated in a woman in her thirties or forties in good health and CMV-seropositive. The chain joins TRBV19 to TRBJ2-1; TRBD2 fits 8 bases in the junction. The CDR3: CASSLGLAWNEQFF. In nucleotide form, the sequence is TGTGCCAGTAGCCTCGGACTAGCCTGGAATGAGCAGTTCTTC.